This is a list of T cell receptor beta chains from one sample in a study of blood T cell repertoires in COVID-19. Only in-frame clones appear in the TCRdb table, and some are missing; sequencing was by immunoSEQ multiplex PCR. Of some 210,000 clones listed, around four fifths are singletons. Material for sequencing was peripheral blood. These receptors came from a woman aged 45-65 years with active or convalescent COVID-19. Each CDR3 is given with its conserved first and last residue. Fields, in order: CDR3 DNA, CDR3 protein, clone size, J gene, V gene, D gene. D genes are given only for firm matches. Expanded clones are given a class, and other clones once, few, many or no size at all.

CDR3 DNA: TGTGCCAGCAGCCAAAACCCCCGACTAGCGGGAGGGGGCGAGCAGTACTTC
CDR3 protein: CASSQNPRLAGGGEQYF
clone size: NA
J gene: TRBJ2-7
V gene: TRBV14
D gene: TRBD2

CDR3 DNA: TGTGCCAGCAGTGACCTAATCGGGGGTGAAAAACTGTTTTTT
CDR3 protein: CASSDLIGGEKLFF
clone size: NA
J gene: TRBJ1-4
V gene: TRBV6-1
D gene: NA

CDR3 DNA: TGTGCCAGCAGCCCCCCCCCGACAGGGACACTACCCCAGCATTTT
CDR3 protein: CASSPPPTGTLPQHF
clone size: NA
J gene: TRBJ1-5
V gene: TRBV28
D gene: TRBD1

CDR3 DNA: TGTGCCACCAGTGATTGGGGGACAGGGAAAAGAGAGACCCAGTACTTC
CDR3 protein: CATSDWGTGKRETQYF
clone size: once
J gene: TRBJ2-5
V gene: TRBV24-1
D gene: TRBD1

CDR3 DNA: TGTGCCAGCAGCCTCCCGGGGGGGCAAGCTTTCTTT
CDR3 protein: CASSLPGGQAFF
clone size: NA
J gene: TRBJ1-1
V gene: TRBV28
D gene: NA

CDR3 DNA: TGTGCCAGCAGCCTGTGGACAGATCCGACCTATGGCTACACCTTC
CDR3 protein: CASSLWTDPTYGYTF
clone size: NA
J gene: TRBJ1-2
V gene: TRBV9
D gene: NA

CDR3 DNA: TGTGCCACCAGTGATTTTACAGGGGGCTATGGCTACACCTTC
CDR3 protein: CATSDFTGGYGYTF
clone size: NA
J gene: TRBJ1-2
V gene: TRBV24-1
D gene: TRBD1

CDR3 DNA: TGTGCCAGCAGCTTCGGACAGACCGAAGCTTTCTTT
CDR3 protein: CASSFGQTEAFF
clone size: NA
J gene: TRBJ1-1
V gene: TRBV3-1/TRBV3-2
D gene: NA

CDR3 DNA: TGTGCCAGTAGTACAGGGTTGGGAGATACGCAGTATTTT
CDR3 protein: CASSTGLGDTQYF
clone size: once
J gene: TRBJ2-3
V gene: TRBV19
D gene: NA

CDR3 DNA: TGTGCCAGCAGCATAGGGACAGGTTCTGTCATTGATACGCAGTATTTT
CDR3 protein: CASSIGTGSVIDTQYF
clone size: NA
J gene: TRBJ2-3
V gene: TRBV5-6
D gene: TRBD1

CDR3 DNA: TGTGCCAGCAGCTTAGAGGGGCGAGCTTTCTTT
CDR3 protein: CASSLEGRAFF
clone size: NA
J gene: TRBJ1-1
V gene: TRBV7-6
D gene: NA

CDR3 DNA: TGCGCCAGCAGCCCAACTGGAACAGGGGGACCCGGGGAGCTGTTTTTT
CDR3 protein: CASSPTGTGGPGELFF
clone size: NA
J gene: TRBJ2-2
V gene: TRBV5-1
D gene: TRBD1

CDR3 DNA: TGCGCCAATCCGAGATTTACTAATGAAAAACTGTTTTTT
CDR3 protein: CANPRFTNEKLFF
clone size: few
J gene: TRBJ1-4
V gene: TRBV23-1
D gene: NA

CDR3 DNA: TGTGCCAGCACCCGGGACAGGGGGCTTCCGAAGTGTGGCGAGCAGTACTTC
CDR3 protein: CASTRDRGLPKCGEQYF
clone size: many
J gene: TRBJ2-7
V gene: TRBV9
D gene: TRBD1

CDR3 DNA: TGTGCCAGCAGCGTTTCGGGGTCCCGTGGCTACACCTTC
CDR3 protein: CASSVSGSRGYTF
clone size: NA
J gene: TRBJ1-2
V gene: TRBV9
D gene: NA

CDR3 DNA: TGTGCCAGCAGTTTCCAACAGGGGGAGCAGTTCTTC
CDR3 protein: CASSFQQGEQFF
clone size: NA
J gene: TRBJ2-1
V gene: TRBV12-3/TRBV12-4
D gene: TRBD1

CDR3 DNA: TGTGCCACCAGTGACTTCCTAGCGGGGGGATACAATGAGCAGTTCTTC
CDR3 protein: CATSDFLAGGYNEQFF
clone size: NA
J gene: TRBJ2-1
V gene: TRBV24-1
D gene: TRBD2

CDR3 DNA: TGTGCCAGCAGTCAATACGGACTAGCGGGAGGACAGTTCTTC
CDR3 protein: CASSQYGLAGGQFF
clone size: NA
J gene: TRBJ2-1
V gene: TRBV5-6
D gene: TRBD2

CDR3 DNA: TGTGCCAGTAGTTCCTTGGACAGTCGGGGCTACACCTTC
CDR3 protein: CASSSLDSRGYTF
clone size: NA
J gene: TRBJ1-2
V gene: TRBV19
D gene: NA

CDR3 DNA: TGTGCCAGCAGCTCCGGACAGCTCAATGAGCAGTTCTTC
CDR3 protein: CASSSGQLNEQFF
clone size: few
J gene: TRBJ2-1
V gene: TRBV11-2
D gene: NA

CDR3 DNA: TGTGCCAGTAGTGCCGACAGGGGCGGCAATCAGCCCCAGCATTTT
CDR3 protein: CASSADRGGNQPQHF
clone size: NA
J gene: TRBJ1-5
V gene: TRBV19
D gene: TRBD1

CDR3 DNA: TGTGCCAGCAGCCAAGGGGGAGGGTATGGCTACACCTTC
CDR3 protein: CASSQGGGYGYTF
clone size: NA
J gene: TRBJ1-2
V gene: TRBV3-1/TRBV3-2
D gene: NA

CDR3 DNA: TGTGCCAGCAGCCAACAGGGATCGGGCAATCAGCCCCAGCATTTT
CDR3 protein: CASSQQGSGNQPQHF
clone size: NA
J gene: TRBJ1-5
V gene: TRBV3-1/TRBV3-2
D gene: NA

CDR3 DNA: TGTGCCAGCAGCTTAGGACTAATCTCCTACAATGAGCAGTTCTTC
CDR3 protein: CASSLGLISYNEQFF
clone size: NA
J gene: TRBJ2-1
V gene: TRBV7-2
D gene: NA

CDR3 DNA: TGTGCCAGCAGCTTGGGAGGGAGCAATCAGCCCCAGCATTTT
CDR3 protein: CASSLGGSNQPQHF
clone size: NA
J gene: TRBJ1-5
V gene: TRBV5-6
D gene: NA

CDR3 DNA: TGTGCCAGCAGCTTCACCATAGGAACTAGCGGGAGGAACAATGAGCAGTTCTTC
CDR3 protein: CASSFTIGTSGRNNEQFF
clone size: once
J gene: TRBJ2-1
V gene: TRBV11-2
D gene: TRBD2

CDR3 DNA: TGCAGCGTACACAGGGGGGCCAAAAACATTCAGTACTTC
CDR3 protein: CSVHRGAKNIQYF
clone size: NA
J gene: TRBJ2-4
V gene: TRBV29-1
D gene: TRBD1

CDR3 DNA: TGCGCCAGCAGCCAAGGGACAGGGCACTCTGGAAACACCATATATTTT
CDR3 protein: CASSQGTGHSGNTIYF
clone size: NA
J gene: TRBJ1-3
V gene: TRBV4-1
D gene: TRBD1

CDR3 DNA: TGTGCCAGTAGTATCGGACAGTTTGGTACTGAAGCTTTCTTT
CDR3 protein: CASSIGQFGTEAFF
clone size: NA
J gene: TRBJ1-1
V gene: TRBV19
D gene: NA

CDR3 DNA: TGCAGCGTCGGGTCGGCCTACGAGCAGTACTTC
CDR3 protein: CSVGSAYEQYF
clone size: NA
J gene: TRBJ2-7
V gene: TRBV29-1
D gene: NA

CDR3 DNA: TGTGCCAGCAGCTTGGAGGTAGAAGAAAAACTGTTTTTT
CDR3 protein: CASSLEVEEKLFF
clone size: few
J gene: TRBJ1-4
V gene: TRBV11-2
D gene: NA

CDR3 DNA: TGTGCCAGCAGCTTGTCCAGCGGGAGCCACAATGAGCAGTTCTTC
CDR3 protein: CASSLSSGSHNEQFF
clone size: NA
J gene: TRBJ2-1
V gene: TRBV5-4
D gene: TRBD2

CDR3 DNA: TGTGCCAGCAGCTTCGGACAGGGTAACTATGGCTACACCTTC
CDR3 protein: CASSFGQGNYGYTF
clone size: NA
J gene: TRBJ1-2
V gene: TRBV5-5
D gene: TRBD1

CDR3 DNA: TGTGCCAGCGGGCGGGACGCAACCTACGAGCAGTACTTC
CDR3 protein: CASGRDATYEQYF
clone size: once
J gene: TRBJ2-7
V gene: TRBV2
D gene: NA

CDR3 DNA: TGTGCCAGCTCACCCGAACGGGTTTCTGGGGCCAACGTCCTGACTTTC
CDR3 protein: CASSPERVSGANVLTF
clone size: NA
J gene: TRBJ2-6
V gene: TRBV18
D gene: NA

CDR3 DNA: TGTGCCAGCAGTCTCTCCGGCGGGGGGGAGCAGTTCTTC
CDR3 protein: CASSLSGGGEQFF
clone size: NA
J gene: TRBJ2-1
V gene: TRBV27
D gene: TRBD2

CDR3 DNA: TGTGCCAGCAGCTTCTCAGCGCGGACTAGCGGGGGGGTGGAGACCCAGTACTTC
CDR3 protein: CASSFSARTSGGVETQYF
clone size: NA
J gene: TRBJ2-5
V gene: TRBV7-2
D gene: TRBD2

CDR3 DNA: TGCGCCAGCAGCCCCTCAGACAGGCGTCCTTCCACAGATACGCAGTATTTT
CDR3 protein: CASSPSDRRPSTDTQYF
clone size: NA
J gene: TRBJ2-3
V gene: TRBV5-1
D gene: NA

CDR3 DNA: TGTGCCAGCAGTGAAGAAGGGGGCGTCGGAAACACCATATATTTT
CDR3 protein: CASSEEGGVGNTIYF
clone size: NA
J gene: TRBJ1-3
V gene: TRBV6-1
D gene: TRBD1

CDR3 DNA: TGCAGCGTTGTACAGGCATCCGAGACCCAGTACTTC
CDR3 protein: CSVVQASETQYF
clone size: NA
J gene: TRBJ2-5
V gene: TRBV29-1
D gene: NA

CDR3 DNA: TGCAGCGTTTGGCGCCGGGACAGGTGGGGCTACACCTTC
CDR3 protein: CSVWRRDRWGYTF
clone size: few
J gene: TRBJ1-2
V gene: TRBV29-1
D gene: TRBD1

CDR3 DNA: TGTGCCAGCAATCTAGGGCCAGGGCTGGGGGAGCTGTTTTTT
CDR3 protein: CASNLGPGLGELFF
clone size: few
J gene: TRBJ2-2
V gene: TRBV6-5
D gene: NA

CDR3 DNA: TGTGCCAGCAGTTACCTAGCAGTAGCTTTCTTT
CDR3 protein: CASSYLAVAFF
clone size: NA
J gene: TRBJ1-1
V gene: TRBV6-6
D gene: NA

CDR3 DNA: TGCGCCAGCAGCCTCGCGGGACAGGGGAACGAGCAGTACTTC
CDR3 protein: CASSLAGQGNEQYF
clone size: NA
J gene: TRBJ2-7
V gene: TRBV5-1
D gene: TRBD1

CDR3 DNA: TGTGCCAGCAGTTACCTCCCAGGGGGCGCCTATGGCTACACCTTC
CDR3 protein: CASSYLPGGAYGYTF
clone size: NA
J gene: TRBJ1-2
V gene: TRBV6-5
D gene: TRBD1

CDR3 DNA: TGTGCCAGCAGTTCCCTTACAGGCTCCTACAATGAGCAGTTCTTC
CDR3 protein: CASSSLTGSYNEQFF
clone size: NA
J gene: TRBJ2-1
V gene: TRBV6-7
D gene: NA

CDR3 DNA: TGTGCCAGTAGTACGACAGGGGGCGGTCAAGAGACCCAGTACTTC
CDR3 protein: CASSTTGGGQETQYF
clone size: NA
J gene: TRBJ2-5
V gene: TRBV19
D gene: TRBD1

CDR3 DNA: TGTGCCAGCAGTTATGGTGCGGGGCGCGCTGGAAACACCATATATTTT
CDR3 protein: CASSYGAGRAGNTIYF
clone size: NA
J gene: TRBJ1-3
V gene: TRBV6-5
D gene: NA

CDR3 DNA: TGTGCCAGCAGCTTATTATCGACGGGGACTAGCTCCTATAATTCACCCCTCCACTTT
CDR3 protein: CASSLLSTGTSSYNSPLHF
clone size: NA
J gene: TRBJ1-6
V gene: TRBV7-6
D gene: NA

CDR3 DNA: TGCGCCAGCAGCTTTGCGGGAGGGGAGCAGTATTTT
CDR3 protein: CASSFAGGEQYF
clone size: NA
J gene: TRBJ2-3
V gene: TRBV5-1
D gene: TRBD2

CDR3 DNA: TGTGCCAGCAGCGTAGGTGGCGGATACACAGATACGCAGTATTTT
CDR3 protein: CASSVGGGYTDTQYF
clone size: NA
J gene: TRBJ2-3
V gene: TRBV9
D gene: NA

CDR3 DNA: TGTGCCTGGAGTCGCAGGGTGCTCCCCTACGAGCAGTACTTC
CDR3 protein: CAWSRRVLPYEQYF
clone size: few
J gene: TRBJ2-7
V gene: TRBV30
D gene: NA

CDR3 DNA: TGTGCCAGCAGTGCTGCGGGAGGGCCGGGGAATGAGCAGTTCTTC
CDR3 protein: CASSAAGGPGNEQFF
clone size: NA
J gene: TRBJ2-1
V gene: TRBV28
D gene: TRBD2

CDR3 DNA: TGTGCCAGCAGGCCGACACCGGCATATGGCTACACCTTC
CDR3 protein: CASRPTPAYGYTF
clone size: NA
J gene: TRBJ1-2
V gene: TRBV28
D gene: NA

CDR3 DNA: TGTGCCAGCAGCTTCAGCAGCGCAGATACGCAGTATTTT
CDR3 protein: CASSFSSADTQYF
clone size: NA
J gene: TRBJ2-3
V gene: TRBV9
D gene: NA